This T cell receptor (beta chain) was retrieved from a study of control samples from healthy donors and cancer patients. In this sample, this clone turned up a few times. Produced via immunoSEQ multiplex PCR; TCRdb's table is partial and in-frame only. The profile shows 93,000 or so clones, approximately 90% of them singletons. From germline, CDR1 is MNHEY and CDR2 SVGAGI. This CDR3 is built from 16 residues. V lost 2 bases to trimming and J lost 9 bases; unmatched junction nucleotides: 8. The TCR comes from a man between 60 and 75 years old with lung cancer. The material sequenced was PBMCs. The rearrangement uses TRBV6-5 and TRBJ2-1; 12 nucleotides match TRBD2. The CDR3 DNA reads as TGTGCCAGCAGTTACCTAGCGGGGGGGCCTTATCTTGAGCAGTTCTTC. This sequence encodes CASSYLAGGPYLEQFF.